These 6 T cell receptor beta chains originate from one sample sequenced in a study of blood T cell repertoires in COVID-19. Assay used: immunoSEQ multiplex PCR; TCRdb lists only in-frame clones, some missing. The table lists 280,000 or so clones, approximately 83% of them singletons. The specimen was PBMCs or T cells enriched from blood (not recorded which). All receptors derive from a man aged 30 to 39 who had recovered from COVID-19.

This sequence joins TRBV6-5 and TRBJ1-4; D possibly corresponds to TRBD1 (5 bases). There are 11 residues in the CDR3. Germline V gives CDR1 MNHEY, CDR2 SVGAGI. Trimming removed 8 bases from V and 12 bases from J, with 13 bases in between. The DNA of the CDR3 is TGTGCCAGCCTAAGGGGCAGAGAACTGTTTTTT. It is translated as CASLRGRELFF.

This clone was seen only once. CDR3 in DNA: TGTGCCAGCAGCTTGTATGGGACTAGTATAACGGATACGCAGTATTTT. Translation: CASSLYGTSITDTQYF. The V gene is TRBV5-6, the J gene TRBJ2-3; 8 bases line up with TRBD2. The junction had 10 bases not matched to a gene; V was cut back by 1 base and J by 6 bases. This CDR3 contains 16 residues. In germline, CDR1 is SGHDT, CDR2 YYEEEE.

This chain joins TRBV28 and TRBJ1-2; 12 bases map to TRBD1. The V gene end was trimmed by 6 bases and the J gene end by 5 bases; junction bases not matched to a gene: 4. In germline, CDR1 is MDHEN, CDR2 SYDVKM. The CDR3 runs to 14 residues. The CDR3 sequence: CASRGGQGAYGYTF. DNA for the CDR3: TGTGCCAGCAGAGGGGGACAGGGGGCGTATGGCTACACCTTC.

The rearrangement links TRBV29-1 to TRBJ2-7, with 7 bases fitting TRBD1. Germline CDR1 is SQVTM and CDR2 is ANQGSEA. Trimming removed 4 bases from V and 0 bases from J; junction bases left unmatched: 6. This CDR3 has 14 amino acids. In DNA, the CDR3 is TGCAGCGTTGCTGGACAGGACCCCTCCTACGAGCAGTACTTC. Encoded protein: CSVAGQDPSYEQYF.

V is TRBV27 and J is TRBJ2-6, with TRBD2 as a possible D gene (5 bases). CDR1 and CDR2 from the germline V gene are MNHEY and SMNVEV (reference sequence). This CDR3 region has 14 residues. V lost 2 bases and J 3 bases, leaving 5 bases between the germline ends. The CDR3 DNA reads as TGTGCCAGCAGTTTAGGGAGTGGGGCCAACGTCCTGACTTTC. Translating gives CASSLGSGANVLTF.

Only a few counts were recorded for this clone. This rearrangement joins TRBV3-1 (or the pseudogene TRBV3-2) to TRBJ1-1; D is unresolved. The CDR3 totals 15 residues. Between the trimmed V and J ends, which lost 2 bases and 11 bases, there was a span of 21 bases. Per germline, CDR1 LGHDT and CDR2 YNNKEL (reference sequence). The CDR3, as DNA: TGTGCCAGCAGCCAACTACCGGACTGGTTAACTGGGGCTTTCTTT. It yields the protein CASSQLPDWLTGAFF.